This TCR beta chain was sequenced for a study of OX40 agonist ivuxolimab in advanced cancers. At the level of the study: Every 2 weeks, patients got intravenous ivuxolimab at one of six dose levels (0.01-10 mg/kg). Earlier anti-PD-1, anti-PD-L1 or anti-CTLA-4 therapy was permitted; 30% to 50% had received some.

Germline assignment: CDR1 SEHNR and CDR2 FQNEAQ (reference sequence). The CDR3 loop spans 16 amino acids. Losses at the gene ends were 4 bases for V and 6 bases for J; bases not matched to a gene: 8. Repertoires were generated with immunoSEQ multiplex PCR, while TCRdb's copy carries only in-frame clones and drops some. The data contain 11,000 to 15,000 clones, roughly 84% of them singletons. Study-wide findings and caveats: More expanded clones were seen, on average, in CD8+ T cells than in CD4+. CD4+ and CD8+ blood T cells expanded clonally by week 6 at 0.1 to 3.0 mg/kg.

Remarks on this clone: Its antigen remains unidentified.

The specimen was CD4+ or CD8+ T cells sorted from blood, collected in a trial of the OX40 agonist ivuxolimab. The sequence derives from an adult with an advanced solid tumor such as melanoma, head and neck, liver or kidney cancer. The gene calls are TRBV7-9 and TRBJ1-4; 10 bases map to TRBD1. DNA for the CDR3: TGTGCCAGCAGCTCGTCTGGACAGGGGGTGCATGAAAAACTGTTTTTT. It codes for CASSSSGQGVHEKLFF.